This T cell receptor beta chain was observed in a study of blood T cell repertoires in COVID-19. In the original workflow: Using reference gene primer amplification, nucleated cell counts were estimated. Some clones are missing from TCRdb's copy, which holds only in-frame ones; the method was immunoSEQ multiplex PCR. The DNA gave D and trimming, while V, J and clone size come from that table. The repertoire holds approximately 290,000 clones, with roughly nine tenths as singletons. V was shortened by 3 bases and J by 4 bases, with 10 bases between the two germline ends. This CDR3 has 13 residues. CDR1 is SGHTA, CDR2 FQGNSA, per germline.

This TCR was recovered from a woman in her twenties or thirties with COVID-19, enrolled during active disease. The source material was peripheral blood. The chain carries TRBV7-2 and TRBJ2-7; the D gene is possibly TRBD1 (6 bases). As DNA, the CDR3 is TGTGCCAGCAGCTTCATACAGGGTTACGAGCAGTACTTC. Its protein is CASSFIQGYEQYF.